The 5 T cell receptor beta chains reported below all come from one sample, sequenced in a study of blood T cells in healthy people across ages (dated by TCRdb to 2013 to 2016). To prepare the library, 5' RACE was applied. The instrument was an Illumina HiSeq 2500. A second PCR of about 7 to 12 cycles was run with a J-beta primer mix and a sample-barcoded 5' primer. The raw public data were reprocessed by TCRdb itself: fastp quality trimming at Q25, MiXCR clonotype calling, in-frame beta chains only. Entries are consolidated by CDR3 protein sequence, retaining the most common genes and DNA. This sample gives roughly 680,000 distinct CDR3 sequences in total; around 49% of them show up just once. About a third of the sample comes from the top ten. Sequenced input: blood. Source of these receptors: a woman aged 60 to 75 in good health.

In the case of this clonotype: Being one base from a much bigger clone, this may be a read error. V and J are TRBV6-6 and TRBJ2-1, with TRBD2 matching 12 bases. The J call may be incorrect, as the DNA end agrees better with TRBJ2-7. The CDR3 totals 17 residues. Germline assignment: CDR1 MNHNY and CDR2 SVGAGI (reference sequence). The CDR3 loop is CASSYSGLAGIYNEQYF. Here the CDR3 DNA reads TGTGCCAGCAGTTACTCAGGACTAGCGGGAATCTACAATGAGCAGTACTTC.

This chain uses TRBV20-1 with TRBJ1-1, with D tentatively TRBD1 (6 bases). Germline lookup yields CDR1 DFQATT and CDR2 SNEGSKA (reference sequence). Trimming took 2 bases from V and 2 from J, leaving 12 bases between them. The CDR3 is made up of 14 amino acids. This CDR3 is CSARPGVQNTEAFF. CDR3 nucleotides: TGCAGTGCTAGACCAGGGGTTCAAAACACTGAAGCTTTCTTT.

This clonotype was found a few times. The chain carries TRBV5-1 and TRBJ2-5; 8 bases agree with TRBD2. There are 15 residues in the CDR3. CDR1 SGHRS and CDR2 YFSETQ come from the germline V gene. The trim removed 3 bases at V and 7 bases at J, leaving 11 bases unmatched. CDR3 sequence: CASSSTLAGMGTQYF. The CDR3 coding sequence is TGCGCCAGCAGCTCCACCCTAGCGGGTATGGGGACCCAGTACTTC.

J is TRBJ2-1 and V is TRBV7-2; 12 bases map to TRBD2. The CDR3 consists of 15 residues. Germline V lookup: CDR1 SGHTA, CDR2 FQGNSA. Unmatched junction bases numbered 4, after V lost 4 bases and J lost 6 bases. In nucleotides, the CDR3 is TGTGCCAGCAGCTCTAGCGGGAGGGCCCTCAATGAGCAGTTCTTC. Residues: CASSSSGRALNEQFF. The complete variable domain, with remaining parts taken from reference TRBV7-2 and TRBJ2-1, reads GAGVSQSPSNKVTEKGKDVELRCDPISGHTALYWYRQSLGQGLEFLIYFQGNSAPDKSGLPSDRFSAERTGGSVSTLTIQRTQQEDSAVYLCASSSSGRALNEQFFGPGTRLTVL.

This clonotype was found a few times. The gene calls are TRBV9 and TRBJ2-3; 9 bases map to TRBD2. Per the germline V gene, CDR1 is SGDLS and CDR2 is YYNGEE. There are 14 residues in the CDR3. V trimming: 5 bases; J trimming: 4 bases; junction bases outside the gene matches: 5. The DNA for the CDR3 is TGTGCCAGCAGTGTGGCGGGAGGGGCAGATACGCAGTATTTT. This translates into CASSVAGGADTQYF.